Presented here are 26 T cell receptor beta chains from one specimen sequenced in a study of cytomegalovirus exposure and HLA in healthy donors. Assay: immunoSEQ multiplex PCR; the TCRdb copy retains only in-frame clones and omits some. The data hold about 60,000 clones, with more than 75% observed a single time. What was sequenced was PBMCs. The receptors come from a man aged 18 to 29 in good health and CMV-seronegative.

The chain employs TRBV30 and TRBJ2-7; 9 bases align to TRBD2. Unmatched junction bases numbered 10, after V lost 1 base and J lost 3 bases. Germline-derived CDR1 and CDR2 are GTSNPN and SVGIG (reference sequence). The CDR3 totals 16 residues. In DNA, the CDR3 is TGTGCCTGGAGTGATCAGGTAGCGGGAGCCCACTACGAGCAGTACTTC. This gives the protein CAWSDQVAGAHYEQYF.

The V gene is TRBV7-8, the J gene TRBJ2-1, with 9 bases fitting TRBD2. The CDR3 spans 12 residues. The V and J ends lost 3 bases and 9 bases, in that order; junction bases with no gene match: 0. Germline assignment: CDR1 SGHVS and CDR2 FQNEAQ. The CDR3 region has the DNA TGTGCCAGCAGCTTTAGCGGGAGTGAGCAGTTCTTC. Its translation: CASSFSGSEQFF.

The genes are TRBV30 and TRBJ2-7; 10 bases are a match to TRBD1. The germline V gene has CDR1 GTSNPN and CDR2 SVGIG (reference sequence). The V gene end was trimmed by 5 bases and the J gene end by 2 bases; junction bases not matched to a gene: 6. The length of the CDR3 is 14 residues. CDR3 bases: TGTGCCTGGGGAAGACAGGGGGCTACCTACGAGCAGTACTTC. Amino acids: CAWGRQGATYEQYF.

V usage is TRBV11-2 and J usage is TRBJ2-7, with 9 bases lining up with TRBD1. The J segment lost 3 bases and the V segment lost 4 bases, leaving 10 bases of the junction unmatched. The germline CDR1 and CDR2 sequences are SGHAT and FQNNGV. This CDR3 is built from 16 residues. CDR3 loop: CASSSPAGTGNYEQYF. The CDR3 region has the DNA TGTGCCAGCAGCTCCCCGGCCGGGACAGGGAACTACGAGCAGTACTTC.

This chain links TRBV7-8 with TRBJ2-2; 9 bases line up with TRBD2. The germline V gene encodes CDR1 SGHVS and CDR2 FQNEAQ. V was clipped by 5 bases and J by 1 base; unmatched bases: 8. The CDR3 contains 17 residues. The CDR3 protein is CASSQAGAGGNTGELFF. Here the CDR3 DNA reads TGTGCCAGCAGCCAGGCGGGAGCGGGAGGGAACACCGGGGAGCTGTTTTTT.

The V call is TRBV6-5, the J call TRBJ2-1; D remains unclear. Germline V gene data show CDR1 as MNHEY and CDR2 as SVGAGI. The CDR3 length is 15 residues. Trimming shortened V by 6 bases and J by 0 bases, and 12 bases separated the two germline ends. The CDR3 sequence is CASSPSFSSYNEQFF. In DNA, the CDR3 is TGTGCCAGCAGCCCCTCGTTCAGCTCCTACAATGAGCAGTTCTTC.

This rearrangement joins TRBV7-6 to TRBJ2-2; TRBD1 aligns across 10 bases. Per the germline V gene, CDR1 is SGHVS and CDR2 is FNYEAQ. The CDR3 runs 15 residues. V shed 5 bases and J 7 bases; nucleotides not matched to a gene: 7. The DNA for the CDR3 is TGTGCCAGCAGCGTTGGACAGGGGGGTAACGGGGAGCTGTTTTTT. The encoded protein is CASSVGQGGNGELFF.

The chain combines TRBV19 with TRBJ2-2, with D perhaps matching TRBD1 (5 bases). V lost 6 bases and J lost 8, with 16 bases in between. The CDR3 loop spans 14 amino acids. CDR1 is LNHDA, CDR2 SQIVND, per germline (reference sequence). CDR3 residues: CASRSPHRWGELFF. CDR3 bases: TGTGCCAGTAGATCCCCCCACAGGTGGGGGGAGCTGTTTTTT.

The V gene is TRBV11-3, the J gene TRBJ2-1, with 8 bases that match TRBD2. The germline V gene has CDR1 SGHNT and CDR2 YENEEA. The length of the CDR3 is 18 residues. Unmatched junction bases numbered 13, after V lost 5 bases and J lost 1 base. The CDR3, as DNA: TGTGCCAGCAGCCGCCGGGGGCAGCGGGAGCTTTCCTACAATGAGCAGTTCTTC. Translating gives CASSRRGQRELSYNEQFF.

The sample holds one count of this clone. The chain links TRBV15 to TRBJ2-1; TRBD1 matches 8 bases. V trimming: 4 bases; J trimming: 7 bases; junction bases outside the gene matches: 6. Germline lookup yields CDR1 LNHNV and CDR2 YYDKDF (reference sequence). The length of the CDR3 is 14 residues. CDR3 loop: CATSTGDRRNEQFF. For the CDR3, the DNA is TGTGCCACCAGCACCGGGGACAGGAGGAATGAGCAGTTCTTC. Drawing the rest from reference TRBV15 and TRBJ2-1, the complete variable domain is DAMVIQNPRYQVTQFGKPVTLSCSQTLNHNVMYWYQQKSSQAPKLLFHYYDKDFNNEADTPDNFQSRRPNTSFCFLDIRSPGLGDTAMYLCATSTGDRRNEQFFGPGTRLTVL.

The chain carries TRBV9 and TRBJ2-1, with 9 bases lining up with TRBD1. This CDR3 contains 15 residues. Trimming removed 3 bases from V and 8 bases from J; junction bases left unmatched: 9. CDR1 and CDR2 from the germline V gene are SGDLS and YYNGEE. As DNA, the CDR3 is TGTGCCAGCAGCGAAACAGGGGGCGCCTATCATGAGCAGTTCTTC. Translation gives CASSETGGAYHEQFF.

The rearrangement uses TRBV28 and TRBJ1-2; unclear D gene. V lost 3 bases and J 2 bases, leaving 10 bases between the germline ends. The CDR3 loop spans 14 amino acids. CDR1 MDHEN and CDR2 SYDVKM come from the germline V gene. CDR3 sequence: CASSLATPNYGYTF. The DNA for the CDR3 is TGTGCCAGCAGTTTGGCGACACCAAACTATGGCTACACCTTC.

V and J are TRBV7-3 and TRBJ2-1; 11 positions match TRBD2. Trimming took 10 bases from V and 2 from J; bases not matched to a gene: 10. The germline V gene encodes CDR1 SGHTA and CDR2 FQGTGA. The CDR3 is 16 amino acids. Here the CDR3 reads CANLQIAGGAYNEQFF. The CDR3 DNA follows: TGTGCCAATCTCCAGATAGCGGGAGGGGCCTACAATGAGCAGTTCTTC.

The CDR3 is CASSFRTGTGELFF. DNA of the CDR3: TGCGCCAGCAGCTTTCGGACAGGCACCGGGGAGCTGTTTTTT. The chain couples TRBV4-1 to TRBJ2-2, with 7 bases identical to TRBD1. CDR3 length: 14 residues. The germline V gene encodes CDR1 MGHRA and CDR2 YSYEKL. The J segment lost 4 bases and the V segment lost 5 bases, leaving 4 bases of the junction unmatched.

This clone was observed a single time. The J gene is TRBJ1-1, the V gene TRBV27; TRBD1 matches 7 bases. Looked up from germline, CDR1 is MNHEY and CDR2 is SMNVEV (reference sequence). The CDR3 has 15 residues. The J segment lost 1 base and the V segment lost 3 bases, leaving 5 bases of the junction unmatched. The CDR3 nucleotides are TGTGCCAGCAGTTTTTCGGGACAGAAGAACACTGAAGCTTTCTTT. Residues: CASSFSGQKNTEAFF.

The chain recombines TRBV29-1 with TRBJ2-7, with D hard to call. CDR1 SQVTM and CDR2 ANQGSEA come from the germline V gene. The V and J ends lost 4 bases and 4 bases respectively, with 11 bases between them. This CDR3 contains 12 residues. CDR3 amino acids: CSVVMGDYEQYF. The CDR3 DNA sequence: TGCAGCGTTGTGATGGGCGATTACGAGCAGTACTTC.

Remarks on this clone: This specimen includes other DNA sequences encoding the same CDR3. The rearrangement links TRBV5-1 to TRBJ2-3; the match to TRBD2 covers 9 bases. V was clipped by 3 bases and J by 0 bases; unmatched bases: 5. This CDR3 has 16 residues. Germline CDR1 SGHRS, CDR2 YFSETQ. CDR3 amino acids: CASSSLAGASTDTQYF. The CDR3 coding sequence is TGCGCCAGCAGCTCCTTAGCGGGGGCAAGCACAGATACGCAGTATTTT.

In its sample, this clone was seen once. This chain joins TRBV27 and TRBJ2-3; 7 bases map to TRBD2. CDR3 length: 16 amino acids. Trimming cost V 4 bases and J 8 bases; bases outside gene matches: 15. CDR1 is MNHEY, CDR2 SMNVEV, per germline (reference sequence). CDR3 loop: CASSSGGSGDWSTQYF. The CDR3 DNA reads TGTGCCAGCAGTTCTGGGGGGAGCGGGGATTGGTCTACGCAGTATTTT.

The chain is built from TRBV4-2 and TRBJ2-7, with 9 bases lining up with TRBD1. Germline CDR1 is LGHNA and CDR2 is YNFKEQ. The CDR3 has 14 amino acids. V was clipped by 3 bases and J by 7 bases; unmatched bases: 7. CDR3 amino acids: CASSHGTGRREQYF. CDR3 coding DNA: TGTGCCAGCAGCCACGGGACAGGGAGGAGAGAGCAGTACTTC.

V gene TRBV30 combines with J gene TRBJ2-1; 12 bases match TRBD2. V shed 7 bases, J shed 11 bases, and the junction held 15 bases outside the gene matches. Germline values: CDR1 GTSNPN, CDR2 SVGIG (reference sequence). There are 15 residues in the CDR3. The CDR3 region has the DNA TGTGCCTTGGGGGGCCTTGGACTAGCGGGACACAAGCAGTTCTTC. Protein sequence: CALGGLGLAGHKQFF. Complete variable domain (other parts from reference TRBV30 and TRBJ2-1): SQTIHQWPATLVQPVGSPLSLECTVEGTSNPNLYWYRQAAGRGLQLLFYSVGIGQISSEVPQNLSASRPQDRQFILSSKKLLLSDSGFYLCALGGLGLAGHKQFFGPGTRLTVL.

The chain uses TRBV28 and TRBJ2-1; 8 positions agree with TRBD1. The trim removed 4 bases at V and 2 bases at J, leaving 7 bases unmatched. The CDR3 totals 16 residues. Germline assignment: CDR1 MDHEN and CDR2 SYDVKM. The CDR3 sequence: CASSSPGTGAYNEQFF. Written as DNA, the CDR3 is TGTGCCAGCAGTTCCCCCGGGACAGGAGCCTACAATGAGCAGTTCTTC.

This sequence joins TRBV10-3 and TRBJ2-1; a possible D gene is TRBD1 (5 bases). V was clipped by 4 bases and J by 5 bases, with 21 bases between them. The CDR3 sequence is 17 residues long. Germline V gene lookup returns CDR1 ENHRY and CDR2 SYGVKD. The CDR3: CAISGAGHQSGHNEQFF. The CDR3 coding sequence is TGTGCCATCAGTGGGGCAGGGCATCAATCTGGTCACAATGAGCAGTTCTTC.

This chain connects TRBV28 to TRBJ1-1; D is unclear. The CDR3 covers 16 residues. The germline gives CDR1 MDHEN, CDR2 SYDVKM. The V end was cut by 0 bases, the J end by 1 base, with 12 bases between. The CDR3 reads CASSLWGSGTNTEAFF. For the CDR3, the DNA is TGTGCCAGCAGTTTATGGGGCTCTGGAACGAACACTGAAGCTTTCTTT.

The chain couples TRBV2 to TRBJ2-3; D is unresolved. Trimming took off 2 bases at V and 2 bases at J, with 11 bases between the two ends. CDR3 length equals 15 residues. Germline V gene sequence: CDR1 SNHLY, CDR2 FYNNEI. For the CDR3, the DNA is TGTGCCAGCAGTGAAACAGCTACCAACACAGATACGCAGTATTTT. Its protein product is CASSETATNTDTQYF.

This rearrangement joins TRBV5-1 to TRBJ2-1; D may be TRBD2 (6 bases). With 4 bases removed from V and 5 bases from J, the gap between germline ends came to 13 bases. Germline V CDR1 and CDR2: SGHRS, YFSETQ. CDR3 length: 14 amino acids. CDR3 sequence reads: CASSQGEAHNEQFF. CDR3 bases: TGCGCCAGCAGCCAAGGGGAGGCGCACAATGAGCAGTTCTTC.

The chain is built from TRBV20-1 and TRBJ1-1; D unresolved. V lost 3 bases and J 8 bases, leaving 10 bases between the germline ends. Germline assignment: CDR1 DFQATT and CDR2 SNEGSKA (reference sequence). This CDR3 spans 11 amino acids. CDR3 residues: CSARAWAEAFF. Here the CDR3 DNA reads TGCAGTGCTAGGGCTTGGGCAGAAGCTTTCTTT.